This TCR beta chain was captured by sequencing in a study of blood T cell repertoires in COVID-19. For the study at large: Material from acute and convalescent COVID-19 was sourced from the United States, Italy and Spain. PBMCs, B-cell-depleted T cells, or T cells provided the cDNA or gDNA that made up the material.

The CDR3 sequence is 14 residues long. CDR1 LNHDA and CDR2 SQIVND come from the germline V gene (reference sequence). Trimming cost V 5 bases and J 3 bases; bases outside gene matches: 7. Original analysis: From reference gene primer amplification, estimates of nucleated cell counts were derived. TCRdb's copy holds only in-frame clones and misses some; the assay was immunoSEQ multiplex PCR. V, J and clone size were drawn from that table, and D and trimming were deduced from the DNA. Among 230,000 or so clones listed, around 84% were seen once. The J gene is TRBJ2-7, the V gene TRBV19, with 7 bases lining up with TRBD1. The specimen sequenced was peripheral blood. This sequence originates from a man between 35 and 55 years old who had recovered from COVID-19. The CDR3, as DNA: TGTGCCAGTAGTCGGGACAGTACGGTCTACGAGCAGTACTTC. Amino acid sequence: CASSRDSTVYEQYF. Looking up the rest from reference TRBV19 and TRBJ2-7 gives the full variable domain: DGGITQSPKYLFRKEGQNVTLSCEQNLNHDAMYWYRQDPGQGLRLIYYSQIVNDFQKGDIAEGYSVSREKKESFPLTVTSAQKNPTAFYLCASSRDSTVYEQYFGPGTRLTVT.